Each of the 32 T cell receptor beta chains below was sequenced from the same sample in a study of CD8+ T cells in alopecia areata. Extracted from the samples, RNA was reverse transcribed into cDNA to serve as the sequencing template. Produced via immunoSEQ multiplex PCR; TCRdb's table is partial and in-frame only. The table has 130,000 or so clones, 45% to 50% seen once. Sequenced input: NKG2D-low CD8+ T cells sorted from blood. The receptors derive from a human donor with alopecia areata.

This clone was seen only a few times. The V call is TRBV7-9, the J call TRBJ2-3; 8 bases fit TRBD2. Per the germline V gene, CDR1 is SEHNR and CDR2 is FQNEAQ (reference sequence). The V segment lost 4 bases and the J segment 3 bases; nucleotides outside the gene matches: 6. The CDR3 is made up of 15 amino acids. The CDR3, as DNA: TGTGCCAGCAGCTCTAAAGCGGGAGAAACAGATACGCAGTATTTT. This sequence encodes CASSSKAGETDTQYF.

The chain is built from TRBV11-3 and TRBJ2-7; D is unresolved. Germline V lookup: CDR1 SGHNT, CDR2 YENEEA. The CDR3 sequence is 11 residues long. Trimming left V 5 bases short and J 2 bases short, with 4 bases between. The CDR3 loop is CASSATYEQYF. The DNA for the CDR3 is TGTGCCAGCAGCGCCACCTACGAGCAGTACTTC.

This chain links TRBV29-1 with TRBJ2-3; 8 bases align to TRBD1. In germline, CDR1 is SQVTM, CDR2 ANQGSEA. After removal of 5 bases from V and 4 bases from J, the junction contained 8 bases not matched to a gene. The CDR3 is 14 residues long. The CDR3 sequence: CSVPGQGFSDTQYF. CDR3 DNA: TGCAGCGTTCCTGGACAGGGATTTTCAGATACGCAGTATTTT.

This clone was seen a handful of times. V usage is TRBV4-3 and J usage is TRBJ2-1, with 12 bases matching TRBD1. Per the germline V gene, CDR1 is LGHNA and CDR2 is YSLEER. The V segment lost 3 bases and the J segment 8 bases; nucleotides outside the gene matches: 8. The CDR3 is 16 residues long. CDR3 loop: CASSHGTGTGGDEQFF. The CDR3 DNA follows: TGCGCCAGCAGCCACGGGACCGGGACAGGGGGCGATGAGCAGTTCTTC.

The chain uses TRBV4-1 and TRBJ1-1; D gene ambiguous. Germline V gene data show CDR1 as MGHRA and CDR2 as YSYEKL. The length of the CDR3 is 14 residues. Trimming cost V 1 base and J 1 base, with 7 bases left between them. CDR3 loop: CASSQVGSNTEAFF. The DNA for the CDR3 is TGCGCCAGCAGCCAAGTGGGGTCGAACACTGAAGCTTTCTTT.

This clone appeared once. This chain links TRBV30 with TRBJ2-1, with D possibly being TRBD1 (5 bases). This CDR3 has 11 amino acids. V was clipped by 6 bases and J by 7 bases, with 10 bases between them. Germline loops: CDR1 GTSNPN, CDR2 SVGIG (reference sequence). Here the CDR3 DNA reads TGTGCCTGTCGCAGGGCAAATGAGCAGTTCTTC. Amino acid sequence: CACRRANEQFF.

The chain has TRBV29-1 and TRBJ2-5, with D perhaps matching TRBD2 (6 bases). The V end was cut by 3 bases, the J end by 1 base, with 12 bases between. In germline, CDR1 is SQVTM, CDR2 ANQGSEA. This CDR3 has 14 amino acids. CDR3 amino acids: CSVDGGRPQETQYF. The CDR3 nucleotides are TGCAGCGTTGATGGGGGGAGGCCCCAAGAGACCCAGTACTTC.

The chain joins TRBV30 to TRBJ1-5; the D gene is possibly TRBD1 (5 bases). This CDR3 has 14 residues. The V gene's germline CDR1 is GTSNPN and CDR2 SVGIG (reference sequence). The V end lost 2 bases, the J end lost 5 bases, and 13 bases lay between the germline ends. The CDR3 is CAWSPYQGDQPQHF. The DNA of the CDR3 is TGTGCCTGGAGTCCATACCAAGGGGATCAGCCCCAGCATTTT.

This clone came up a few times. The DNA for the CDR3 is TGCAGCGCCCGACTTACAGGGAAGAACGGGGAGCTGTTTTTT. Protein: CSARLTGKNGELFF. The rearrangement joins TRBV29-1 to TRBJ2-2, with D perhaps TRBD1 (6 bases). Germline CDR1 and CDR2: SQVTM and ANQGSEA. V was clipped by 7 bases and J by 7 bases, with 19 bases between them. CDR3 size: 14 residues.

CDR3: CASAPGTAYEQYF. CDR3 coding DNA: TGTGCCAGTGCCCCCGGGACAGCATACGAGCAGTACTTC. This rearrangement joins TRBV19 to TRBJ2-7, with 7 positions matching TRBD1. This CDR3 is built from 13 residues. Germline CDR1 LNHDA, CDR2 SQIVND (reference sequence). Trimming took 8 bases from V and 4 from J; bases not matched to a gene: 8.

The chain is built from TRBV29-1 and TRBJ1-1, with D perhaps matching TRBD1 (5 bases). This CDR3 contains 12 residues. Germline CDR1 is SQVTM and CDR2 is ANQGSEA. The germline V and J ends were trimmed by 7 bases and 1 base, with 10 bases remaining between them. The DNA of the CDR3 is TGCAGCGCTGGGACGGGGAACACTGAAGCTTTCTTT. Translated: CSAGTGNTEAFF.

The rearrangement joins TRBV11-2 to TRBJ2-7, with D possibly TRBD1 on 5 matching bases. Per the germline V gene, CDR1 is SGHAT and CDR2 is FQNNGV. The ends were cut back, 5 bases at V and 3 bases at J, with 8 bases in the middle. The CDR3 is made up of 12 amino acids. DNA of the CDR3: TGTGCCAGCAGCCAAAGGGGCTACGAGCAGTACTTC. Translated: CASSQRGYEQYF.

Worth noting for this clone: One end of the junction fails to match germline, which may point to a read error. The chain carries TRBV29-1 and TRBJ2-7; D is perhaps TRBD1 (5 bases). CDR3 length: 12 residues. CDR1 and CDR2 from the germline V gene are SQVTM and ANQGSEA. CDR3 in amino acids: CSVEGETYEQYF. CDR3 nucleotide sequence: TGCAGCGTAGAAGGGGAAACCTACGAGCAGTACTTC.

There are a few counts of this clone. V gene TRBV29-1 combines with J gene TRBJ2-1; D may correspond to TRBD1 or TRBD2 (5 bases each). V was shortened by 6 bases and J by 2 bases, with 11 bases between the two germline ends. Germline V gene sequence: CDR1 SQVTM, CDR2 ANQGSEA. CDR3 length: 13 residues. The DNA for the CDR3 is TGCAGCGTCGATGGGACCACCTACAATGAGCAGTTCTTC. Translated: CSVDGTTYNEQFF.

This chain connects TRBV13 to TRBJ1-6; D perhaps matches TRBD1 (6 bases). The CDR3 length is 15 residues. The V end lost 4 bases, the J end lost 6 bases, and 13 bases lay between the germline ends. Germline CDR1 is PRHDT and CDR2 is FYEKMQ (reference sequence). CDR3 nucleotide sequence: TGTGCCAGCAGCTCCGGCAGGGGCGTTAATTCACCCCTCCACTTT. Residues: CASSSGRGVNSPLHF.

This clone was counted a single time. V is TRBV5-6 and J is TRBJ2-1, with D perhaps matching TRBD2 (6 bases). The CDR3 totals 14 residues. Germline lookup yields CDR1 SGHDT and CDR2 YYEEEE. V lost 5 bases, J lost 0 bases, and 9 bases lay in between. CDR3 sequence: CASSSSDSYNEQFF. The CDR3 DNA sequence: TGTGCCAGCAGTTCTAGCGACTCCTACAATGAGCAGTTCTTC.

This clone was seen only a few times. V usage is TRBV29-1 and J usage is TRBJ1-1; perhaps TRBD1 as D (5 bases). The CDR3 spans 11 residues. Germline CDR1 SQVTM, CDR2 ANQGSEA. Trimming took off 3 bases at V and 8 bases at J, with 10 bases between the two ends. The CDR3, as DNA: TGCAGCGTTGATGGGGGACCCGAAGCTTTCTTT. The encoded protein is CSVDGGPEAFF.

The table lists this clone with a few counts. This rearrangement joins TRBV6-4 to TRBJ2-3; D remains ambiguous. The CDR3 has 15 amino acids. Germline values: CDR1 MRHNA, CDR2 SNTAGT. Trimming removed 2 bases at V and 0 bases at J, with 9 bases between. The CDR3 bases are TGTGCCAGCAGTGACGGGGAATCTAGCACAGATACGCAGTATTTT. Protein: CASSDGESSTDTQYF.

This chain links TRBV29-1 with TRBJ2-1, with 10 bases that match TRBD2. V was pared by 3 bases and J by 6 bases, with 5 bases of the junction left unmatched. Looked up from germline, CDR1 is SQVTM and CDR2 is ANQGSEA. The CDR3 runs 14 residues. Written as DNA, the CDR3 is TGCAGCGTTGACTCGAGCGGGGGGGTCAATGAGCAGTTCTTC. Translated: CSVDSSGGVNEQFF.

The chain has TRBV7-9 and TRBJ2-7; no definite D call. The CDR3 consists of 13 residues. Germline loops: CDR1 SEHNR, CDR2 FQNEAQ (reference sequence). V was clipped by 2 bases and J by 4 bases, with 9 bases between them. The CDR3 spells CASSLLAGYEQYF. CDR3 in DNA: TGTGCCAGCAGCTTATTAGCCGGTTACGAGCAGTACTTC.

Only a few counts were recorded for this clone. The chain links TRBV5-1 to TRBJ1-2; unclear D gene. Germline loops: CDR1 SGHRS, CDR2 YFSETQ. The CDR3 has 16 residues. With 1 base removed from V and 2 bases from J, the gap between germline ends came to 15 bases. The CDR3 DNA reads TGCGCCAGCAGCTTGAGTATGGCTGCCTCCAACTATGGCTACACCTTC. It is translated as CASSLSMAASNYGYTF.

The V call is TRBV28, the J call TRBJ1-6; 10 nucleotides align to TRBD1. The CDR3 consists of 11 residues. Trimming took 10 bases from V and 11 from J; bases not matched to a gene: 2. Per germline, CDR1 MDHEN and CDR2 SYDVKM. The CDR3 coding sequence is TGTGCCATCGGACAGGGGGCACCCCTCCACTTT. It specifies CAIGQGAPLHF.

On this clone: This same CDR3 is encoded by further DNA sequences in the sample. The chain couples TRBV14 to TRBJ1-1; D gene ambiguous. V gave up 1 base and J gave up 6 bases, with 3 bases separating them. Germline V gene lookup returns CDR1 SGHDN and CDR2 FVKESK. CDR3 length: 11 residues. CDR3 in DNA: TGTGCCAGCAGCCAAGGGGCTGAAGCTTTCTTT. Its translation: CASSQGAEAFF. The full variable domain, with the rest looked up from reference TRBV14 and TRBJ1-1, is EAGVTQFPSHSVIEKGQTVTLRCDPISGHDNLYWYRRVMGKEIKFLLHFVKESKQDESGMPNNRFLAERTGGTYSTLKVQPAELEDSGVYFCASSQGAEAFFGQGTRLTVV.

Concerning this clone: This may arise from a read error, as a much more abundant clone is one base away. The rearrangement links TRBV6-4 to TRBJ2-5; D is uncertain. Trimming shortened V by 6 bases and J by 4 bases, and 3 bases separated the two germline ends. CDR1 is MRHNA, CDR2 SNTAGT, per germline. The CDR3 sequence is 10 residues long. The CDR3 spells CASRGETQYF. CDR3 DNA: TGTGCCAGCAGGGGAGAGACCCAGTACTTC.

This clone was seen more than once but under ten times. The chain couples TRBV29-1 to TRBJ2-1, with D perhaps assigned TRBD1 or TRBD2 (5 bases each). The CDR3 runs 15 residues. V was pared by 7 bases and J by 6 bases, with 22 bases between. Germline-derived CDR1 and CDR2 are SQVTM and ANQGSEA. The CDR3 reads CSADRGGPEVNEQFF. CDR3 coding DNA: TGCAGCGCCGATCGGGGCGGGCCAGAGGTCAATGAGCAGTTCTTC.

This clone occurred a few times. V gene TRBV7-9 combines with J gene TRBJ2-7; D is undetermined. The CDR3 totals 16 residues. V gave up 1 base and J gave up 2 bases, with 15 bases separating them. The V gene's germline CDR1 is SEHNR and CDR2 FQNEAQ (reference sequence). The CDR3 DNA reads as TGTGCCAGCAGCTTAGGTGGACCCCTTCTTACCTACGAGCAGTACTTC. Amino acid sequence: CASSLGGPLLTYEQYF. Drawing the rest from reference TRBV7-9 and TRBJ2-7, the complete variable domain is DTGVSQNPRHKITKRGQNVTFRCDPISEHNRLYWYRQTLGQGPEFLTYFQNEAQLEKSRLLSDRFSAERPKGSFSTLEIQRTEQGDSAMYLCASSLGGPLLTYEQYFGPGTRLTVT.

The V call is TRBV5-6, the J call TRBJ2-1; the D is unclear. The CDR3 totals 11 residues. Trimming took 4 bases from V and 8 from J, leaving 7 bases between them. CDR1 is SGHDT, CDR2 YYEEEE, per germline. CDR3 nucleotide sequence: TGTGCCAGCAGCAACATAGATGAGCAGTTCTTC. Translating it yields CASSNIDEQFF. Filled out from reference TRBV5-6 and TRBJ2-1, the complete variable domain reads DAGVTQSPTHLIKTRGQQVTLRCSPKSGHDTVSWYQQALGQGPQFIFQYYEEEERQRGNFPDRFSGHQFPNYSSELNVNALLLGDSALYLCASSNIDEQFFGPGTRLTVL.

This clone was detected only once. The gene calls are TRBV30 and TRBJ1-5; 7 nucleotides match TRBD1. CDR3 length: 14 amino acids. J gave up 2 bases and V 2 bases, and 3 bases lay outside the gene matches. Germline CDR1 GTSNPN, CDR2 SVGIG (reference sequence). The CDR3, as DNA: TGTGCCTGGAGTTTCGGGACAGGCAATCAGCCCCAGCATTTT. Translation gives CAWSFGTGNQPQHF. The full variable domain, in which reference TRBV30 and TRBJ1-5 provide the parts outside the CDR3, is SQTIHQWPATLVQPVGSPLSLECTVEGTSNPNLYWYRQAAGRGLQLLFYSVGIGQISSEVPQNLSASRPQDRQFILSSKKLLLSDSGFYLCAWSFGTGNQPQHFGDGTRLSIL.

The V gene is TRBV9, the J gene TRBJ2-7; D is uncertain. The ends were cut back, 3 bases at V and 5 bases at J, with 6 bases in the middle. This CDR3 region has 11 residues. CDR1 SGDLS and CDR2 YYNGEE come from the germline V gene. The CDR3 reads CASSGGHEQYF. The CDR3, as DNA: TGTGCCAGCAGCGGCGGCCACGAGCAGTACTTC. The full variable domain, its missing parts supplied by reference TRBV9 and TRBJ2-7, is DSGVTQTPKHLITATGQRVTLRCSPRSGDLSVYWYQQSLDQGLQFLIQYYNGEERAKGNILERFSAQQFPDLHSELNLSSLELGDSALYFCASSGGHEQYFGPGTRLTVT.

This clone was counted only a few times. The rearrangement uses TRBV7-9 and TRBJ1-2; tentative D call: TRBD1 (5 bases). With 2 bases removed from V and 7 bases from J, the gap between germline ends came to 20 bases. The CDR3 length is 16 residues. The V gene's germline CDR1 is SEHNR and CDR2 FQNEAQ (reference sequence). The CDR3 protein is CASSLLASGAGPGYTF. CDR3 nucleotide sequence: TGTGCCAGCAGCTTATTGGCATCTGGGGCAGGGCCTGGCTACACCTTC.

This clone was seen a handful of times. The chain employs TRBV30 and TRBJ1-2; D gene ambiguous. The CDR3 has 13 amino acids. Germline-derived CDR1 and CDR2 are GTSNPN and SVGIG (reference sequence). V dropped 4 bases and J dropped 3 bases, with 12 bases sitting between them. The chain's CDR3 is CAWNPGKHYGYTF. The CDR3 DNA sequence: TGTGCCTGGAATCCGGGAAAACACTATGGCTACACCTTC.

The chain is built from TRBV5-6 and TRBJ1-1; D is unclear. Germline CDR1 SGHDT, CDR2 YYEEEE. Trimming took off 3 bases at V and 1 base at J, with 7 bases between the two ends. The CDR3 runs 13 residues. The CDR3 region has the DNA TGTGCCAGCAGCTACGGTGGGAACACTGAAGCTTTCTTT. Its translation: CASSYGGNTEAFF.